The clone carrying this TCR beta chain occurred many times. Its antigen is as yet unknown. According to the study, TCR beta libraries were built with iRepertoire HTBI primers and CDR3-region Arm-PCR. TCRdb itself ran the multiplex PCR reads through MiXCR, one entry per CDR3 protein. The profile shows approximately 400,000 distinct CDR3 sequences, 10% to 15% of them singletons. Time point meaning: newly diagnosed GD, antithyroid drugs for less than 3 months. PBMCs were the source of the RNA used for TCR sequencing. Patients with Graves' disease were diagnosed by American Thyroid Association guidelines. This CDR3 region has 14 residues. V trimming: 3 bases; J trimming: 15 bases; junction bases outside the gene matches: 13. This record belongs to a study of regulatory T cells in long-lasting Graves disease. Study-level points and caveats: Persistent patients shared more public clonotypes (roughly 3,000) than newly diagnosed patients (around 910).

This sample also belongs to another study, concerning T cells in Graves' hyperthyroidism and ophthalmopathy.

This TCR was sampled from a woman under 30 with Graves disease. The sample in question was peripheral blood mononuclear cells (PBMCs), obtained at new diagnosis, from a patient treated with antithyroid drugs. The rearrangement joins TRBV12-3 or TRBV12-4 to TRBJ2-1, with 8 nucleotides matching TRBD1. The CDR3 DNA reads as TGTGCCAGCAGTTTGGGATATACAGGGGGTTTTCGGTTCTTC. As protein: CASSLGYTGGFRFF.